The TCR beta chain described here comes from a study of CD4 and CD8 cells across lung adenocarcinoma regions. The CDR3 runs 16 residues. The V gene's germline CDR1 is MNHEY and CDR2 SVGAGI. J gave up 2 bases and V 0 bases, and 4 bases lay outside the gene matches. Each CDR3 protein gets one entry after TCRdb re-called the PCR reads with MiXCR. The sample has 22,000 or so distinct CDR3 sequences, roughly 54% seen once. Samples came from patients with localized non-small cell lung adenocarcinoma. The chain uses TRBV6-5 and TRBJ2-7; 10 positions match TRBD2. Sequenced: CD8+ T cells from the center of a lung tumor. The sequence was collected from a female donor with lung adenocarcinoma. The CD4 and CD8 labels of this study may be unreliable. CDR3 amino acids: CASSYSRTSGTYEQYF. The CDR3 nucleotides are TGTGCCAGCAGTTACTCGCGGACTAGCGGAACCTACGAGCAGTACTTC.